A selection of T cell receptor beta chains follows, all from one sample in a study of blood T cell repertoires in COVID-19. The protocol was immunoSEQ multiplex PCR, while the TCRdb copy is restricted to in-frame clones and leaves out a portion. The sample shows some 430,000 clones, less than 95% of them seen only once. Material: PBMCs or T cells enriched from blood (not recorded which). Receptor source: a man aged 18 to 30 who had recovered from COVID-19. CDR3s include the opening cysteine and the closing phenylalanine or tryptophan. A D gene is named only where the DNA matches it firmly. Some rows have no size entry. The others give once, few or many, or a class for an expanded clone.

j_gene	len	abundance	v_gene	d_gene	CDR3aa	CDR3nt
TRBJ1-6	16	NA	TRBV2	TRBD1	CASRKEGARGNTPLHF	TGTGCCAGCAGGAAGGAGGGGGCGCGGGGTAATACACCCCTCCACTTT
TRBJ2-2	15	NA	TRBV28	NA	CASHRGGMNTGELFF	TGTGCCAGTCACCGTGGCGGGATGAACACCGGGGAGCTGTTTTTT
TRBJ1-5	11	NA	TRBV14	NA	CASSLNQPQHF	TGTGCCAGCAGTCTCAATCAGCCCCAGCATTTT
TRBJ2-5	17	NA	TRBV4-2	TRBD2	CASSQGAGTSGQETQYF	TGTGCCAGCAGCCAGGGAGCCGGGACTAGCGGCCAAGAGACCCAGTACTTC
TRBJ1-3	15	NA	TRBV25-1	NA	CASSGGGARGNTIYF	TGTGCCAGTTCGGGGGGCGGGGCGCGGGGAAACACCATATATTTT
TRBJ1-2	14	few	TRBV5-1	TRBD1	CASSLGQGADGYTF	TGCGCCAGCAGCTTGGGACAGGGGGCTGATGGCTACACCTTC
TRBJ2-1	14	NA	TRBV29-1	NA	CSVVFRTSYNEQFF	TGCAGCGTTGTCTTTAGGACTTCCTACAATGAGCAGTTCTTC
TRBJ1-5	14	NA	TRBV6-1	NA	CASSESGGNQPQHF	TGTGCCAGCAGTGAGTCAGGGGGCAATCAGCCCCAGCATTTT
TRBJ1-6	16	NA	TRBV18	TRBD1	CASSRGQGYDNSPLHF	TGTGCCAGCTCACGTGGACAGGGGTACGATAATTCACCCCTCCACTTT
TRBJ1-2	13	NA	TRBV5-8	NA	CASSLWAEYGYTF	TGTGCCAGCAGCTTGTGGGCAGAGTATGGCTACACCTTC
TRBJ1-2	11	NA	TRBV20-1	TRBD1	CSASTGDGYTF	TGCAGTGCTTCCACAGGGGATGGCTACACCTTC
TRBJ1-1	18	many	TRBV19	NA	CASMPLFGQLKMNTEAFF	TGTGCCAGTATGCCGCTATTCGGACAGTTGAAGATGAACACTGAAGCTTTCTTT
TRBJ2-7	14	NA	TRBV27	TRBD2	CASSLGTSSYEQYF	TGTGCCAGCAGTTTGGGGACTAGTTCTTACGAGCAGTACTTC
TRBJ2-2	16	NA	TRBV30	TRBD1	CAWSRLGQTNTGELFF	TGTGCCTGGAGCCGGCTGGGACAGACGAACACCGGGGAGCTGTTTTTT
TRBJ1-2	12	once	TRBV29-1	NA	CSVAGRGYGYTF	TGCAGCGTTGCGGGCAGGGGTTATGGCTACACCTTC
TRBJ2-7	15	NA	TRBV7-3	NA	CASSLQGGSSYEQYF	TGTGCCAGCAGCCTCCAGGGGGGTAGCTCCTACGAGCAGTACTTC
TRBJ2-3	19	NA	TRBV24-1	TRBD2	CATRITGTSGGLSTDTQYF	TGTGCCACCAGGATAACCGGGACTAGCGGGGGCTTAAGCACAGATACGCAGTATTTT
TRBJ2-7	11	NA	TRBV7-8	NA	CASSPSYEQYF	TGTGCCAGCAGCCCTAGCTACGAGCAGTACTTC
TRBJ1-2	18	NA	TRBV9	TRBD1	CASSVGQGEVGRNYGYTF	TGTGCCAGCAGCGTCGGACAGGGGGAGGTGGGAAGAAACTATGGCTACACCTTC
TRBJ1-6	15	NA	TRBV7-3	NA	CASAREGAWISPLHF	TGTGCCAGCGCCAGAGAGGGTGCGTGGATTTCACCCCTCCACTTT
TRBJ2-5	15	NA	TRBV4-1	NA	CASSQGRTTGETQYF	TGCGCCAGCAGCCAAGGTCGGACAACGGGAGAGACCCAGTACTTC
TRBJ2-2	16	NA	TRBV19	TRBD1	CASIKSGTVNTGELFF	TGTGCCAGTATTAAATCAGGGACAGTGAACACCGGGGAGCTGTTTTTT
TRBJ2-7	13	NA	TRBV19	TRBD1	CASQGTGAYEQYF	TGTGCCAGCCAAGGGACAGGGGCCTACGAGCAGTACTTC
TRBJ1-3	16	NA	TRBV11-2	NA	CASSARQVLLGNTIYF	TGTGCCAGCAGCGCCCGACAGGTTCTGCTTGGAAACACCATATATTTT
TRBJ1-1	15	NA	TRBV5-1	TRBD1	CASSLMTGGATEAFF	TGCGCCAGCAGCTTGATGACAGGGGGGGCCACTGAAGCTTTCTTT
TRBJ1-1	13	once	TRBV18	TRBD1	CASLTGGNTEAFF	TGTGCCAGCCTGACAGGGGGGAACACTGAAGCTTTCTTT
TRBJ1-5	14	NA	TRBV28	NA	CASSLPGFNQPQHF	TGTGCCAGCAGTTTACCGGGTTTCAATCAGCCCCAGCATTTT
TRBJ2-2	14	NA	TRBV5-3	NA	CARSLALRTGELFF	TGTGCCAGAAGCTTGGCTCTACGCACCGGGGAGCTGTTTTTT
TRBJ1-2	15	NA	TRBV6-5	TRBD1	CASSLILQGAHGYTF	TGTGCCAGCAGCCTAATATTACAGGGGGCGCATGGCTACACCTTC
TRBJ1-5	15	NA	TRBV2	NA	CASTLGGASGQPQHF	TGTGCCAGCACTCTCGGGGGGGCGTCGGGTCAGCCCCAGCATTTT
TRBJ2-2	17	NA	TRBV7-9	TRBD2	CASSSNSLAGDTGELFF	TGTGCCAGCAGCTCAAACTCGCTAGCGGGAGACACCGGGGAGCTGTTTTTT
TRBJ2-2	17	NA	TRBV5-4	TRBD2	CASSWGGTSGRNGELFF	TGTGCCAGCAGCTGGGGCGGGACTAGCGGGAGAAACGGGGAGCTGTTTTTT
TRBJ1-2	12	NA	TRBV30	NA	CAWSVPVYGYTF	TGTGCCTGGAGTGTCCCGGTCTATGGCTACACCTTC
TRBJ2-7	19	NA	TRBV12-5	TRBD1	CASGRLRTGSNLTSYEQYF	TGTGCTAGTGGTAGACTCCGGACAGGGAGCAACCTAACTTCCTACGAGCAGTACTTC
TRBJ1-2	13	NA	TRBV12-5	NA	CASGLDRDDGYTF	TGTGCTAGTGGTTTGGACAGGGACGATGGCTACACCTTC
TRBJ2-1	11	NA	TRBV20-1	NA	CSARTLNEQFF	TGCAGTGCTAGGACTCTCAATGAGCAGTTCTTC